The source of this T cell receptor beta chain is a study of blood T cell repertoires in COVID-19. Germline V gene lookup returns CDR1 MNHEY and CDR2 SVGAGI. V was clipped by 6 bases and J by 2 bases; unmatched bases: 4. The CDR3 spans 15 residues. This clone was observed many times. Method: immunoSEQ multiplex PCR; TCRdb's copy keeps in-frame clones and lacks some. This table has over 200,000 clones, over 75% appearing once. The chain uses TRBV6-5 and TRBJ1-3; 10 bases match TRBD1. Sequencing was performed on peripheral blood. This clonotype originated in a man in his fifties with COVID-19, enrolled during active disease. The CDR3, as DNA: TGTGCCAGCAGCACCGGGACAGGGGCTGGAAACACCATATATTTT. Amino acids: CASSTGTGAGNTIYF.